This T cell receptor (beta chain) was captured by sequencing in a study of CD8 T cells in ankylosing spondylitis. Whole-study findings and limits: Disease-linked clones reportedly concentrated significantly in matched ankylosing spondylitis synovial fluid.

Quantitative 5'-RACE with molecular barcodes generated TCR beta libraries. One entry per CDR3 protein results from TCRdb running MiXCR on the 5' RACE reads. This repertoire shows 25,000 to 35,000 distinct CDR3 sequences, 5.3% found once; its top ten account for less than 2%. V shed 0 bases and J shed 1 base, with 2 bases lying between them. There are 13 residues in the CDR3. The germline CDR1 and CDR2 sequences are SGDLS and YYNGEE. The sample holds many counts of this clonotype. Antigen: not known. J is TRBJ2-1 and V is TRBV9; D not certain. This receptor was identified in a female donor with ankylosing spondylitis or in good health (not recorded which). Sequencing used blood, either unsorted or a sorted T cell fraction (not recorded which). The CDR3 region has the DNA TGTGCCAGCAGCGTAGAATCCTACAATGAGCAGTTCTTC. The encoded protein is CASSVESYNEQFF.